These T cell receptor beta chains were read from a single sample in a study of spatial heterogeneity in lung cancer. One entry per CDR3 protein results from TCRdb running MiXCR on the 5' RACE reads. The top ten clones hold 25% to 30% of a sample with some 40,000 distinct CDR3 sequences, approximately 5.2% of them seen once. The sample here was PBMCs, taken at surgery. These receptor sequences come from a female donor with early-stage non-small cell lung cancer. Each CDR3 is given with its conserved first and last residue. The D gene is left open where the match is weak. Rows may omit the clone size; those that give it use once, few, many or a size class.

>TRBJ2-3|TRBV20-1|NA|many
TGCAGTGCTCAGGCAGATACGCAGTATTTT
CSAQADTQYF
>TRBJ2-1|TRBV9|NA|many
TGTGCCAGCAGCGTAGGGATAGCTTCCTACAATGAGCAGTTCTTC
CASSVGIASYNEQFF
>TRBJ2-2|TRBV5-1|TRBD2|few
TGCGCCAGCAGCGCCACTAGCGCGGGCACCGGGGAGCTGTTTTTT
CASSATSAGTGELFF
>TRBJ2-7|TRBV27|TRBD1|many
TGTGCCAGCAGTTTATTGGCCAGGGGGAACTACGAGCAGTACTTC
CASSLLARGNYEQYF
>TRBJ2-7|TRBV6-6|NA|many
TGTGCCAGCAGTTACTCCACAGCTTCCTACGAGCAGTACTTC
CASSYSTASYEQYF
>TRBJ1-3|TRBV28|NA|many
TGTGCCAGCAGTCACCTTGACACTGGAAACACCATATATTTT
CASSHLDTGNTIYF
>TRBJ1-1|TRBV7-9|NA|few
TGTGCCAGCAGCACAAACCCGAATCAGGGGGCTTTCTTT
CASSTNPNQGAFF
>TRBJ1-2|TRBV4-2|NA|few
TGTGCCAGCAGCCAAGATGCCCAGGGAGGTACGTACGCCTACACCTTC
CASSQDAQGGTYAYTF
>TRBJ1-2|TRBV18|NA|many
TGTGCCAGCTCCCGGGACGCGATCCAATATGGCTACACCTTC
CASSRDAIQYGYTF
>TRBJ2-5|TRBV15|NA|NA
TGTGCCACCAGCAGAGGTTCAGAAGAGACCCAGTACTTC
CATSRGSEETQYF
>TRBJ1-4|TRBV12-3/TRBV12-4|NA|many
TGTGCCAGCAGTCCTCGGACGGCTGGGGGACTGTTTTTT
CASSPRTAGGLFF
>TRBJ2-1|TRBV12-3/TRBV12-4|NA|many
TGTGCCAGCAGGCTGGGGAATGAGCAGTTCTTC
CASRLGNEQFF
>TRBJ1-1|TRBV19|NA|many
TGTGCCAGTAGTATAGGAACGGGCACGGGCTCTGAAGCTTTCTTT
CASSIGTGTGSEAFF
>TRBJ1-4|TRBV7-2|TRBD1|NA
TGTGCCAGCAGCTTAGGGACAGGCTGGACTAATGAAAAACTGTTTTTT
CASSLGTGWTNEKLFF
>TRBJ2-6|TRBV20-1|NA|many
TGCAGTGCTAGATTTCCGGGCTCTGGGGCCAACGTCCTGACTTTC
CSARFPGSGANVLTF
>TRBJ1-1|TRBV11-2|NA|many
TGTGCCAGCAGCTTAGCCGGGGCGAACACTGAAGCTTTCTTT
CASSLAGANTEAFF